This TCR beta chain was found in a study of graft-versus-host responses after intestinal transplantation. Study information: Multivisceral, liver-intestinal, or isolated intestinal transplants were given to recipients. Induction with anti-thymocyte globulin, then tacrolimus and steroids for three to four years, was given to all recipients.

Of note for this clone: What it binds is unknown.

General study points: Some patients had graft-donor T cell macrochimerism, and their allografts showed high graft-versus-host to host-versus-graft clonal ratios. Peak circulating GvH clone levels tracked with early post-transplant HvG declines.

Only in-frame clones appear in the TCRdb table, and some are missing; sequencing was by immunoSEQ multiplex PCR. This repertoire shows 35,000 to 45,000 clones, roughly 95% found once; its top ten account for less than 0.25%. V lost 0 bases and J lost 0, with 6 bases in between. The germline V gene encodes CDR1 MGHRA and CDR2 YSYEKL. This CDR3 comprises 14 residues. The chain is built from TRBV4-1 and TRBJ2-7, with D possibly being TRBD1 (5 bases). This sample comprised unstimulated CD8+ T cells sorted from spleen or lymph node cells, obtained before transplant. The receptor comes from a human donor who was the organ donor for an intestinal transplant. The CDR3 DNA sequence: TGCGCCAGCAGCCAAGATGGGGCCTCCTACGAGCAGTACTTC. Its protein product is CASSQDGASYEQYF.